A selection of T cell receptor beta chains follows, all from one sample in a study of T cell repertoires in cytomegalovirus infection. TCRdb re-called the reads through MiXCR, storing one row per CDR3 protein. The sample lists some 560,000 distinct CDR3 sequences; 40% were seen once. Their specific antigens are unknown. The sample consisted of cultured PBMCs, taken from culture after CMV antigen stimulation. These receptors originate from a human donor in good health (CMV status not recorded). Some clones in this sample may be carry-over from other donors' samples. Both conserved end residues are part of each CDR3. The order of the fields is J gene, D gene, V gene, clone size, CDR3 length, CDR3 DNA, CDR3 protein. D genes are given only for firm matches. Where a row states a size, it is once, few, many or the class of an expanded clone; other rows omit it.

>TRBJ2-1|.|TRBV28|few|12
TGTGCCAGCAGTTGGGGGGAGAATGAGCAGTTCTTC
CASSWGENEQFF
>TRBJ2-5|.|TRBV7-9|.|14
TGTGCCAGCAGCCCGCTAGTAGGACAAGAGACCCAGTACTTC
CASSPLVGQETQYF
>TRBJ2-1|TRBD2|TRBV12-3/TRBV12-4|.|17
TGTGCCAGCAGTTCAGGGGGTAGCGGGGGGGACGCCTGGGAGCAGTTCTTC
CASSSGGSGGDAWEQFF
>TRBJ2-3|TRBD1|TRBV12-3/TRBV12-4|.|17
TGTGCCAGCAGCCGTCCTTGGGACAGCCAGCACACAGATACGCAGTATTTT
CASSRPWDSQHTDTQYF
>TRBJ2-5|.|TRBV7-6|.|12
TGTGCCAGCAGCCGGGCGTGGGAGACCCAGTACTTC
CASSRAWETQYF
>TRBJ1-5|TRBD1|TRBV19|few|15
TGTGCCAGTAGCCCCCTGGGACAGGGATATCAGCCCCAGCATTTT
CASSPLGQGYQPQHF
>TRBJ1-4|.|TRBV7-2|few|15
TGTGCCAGCAGCCCGTCTCGTCGTCGAAATGAAAAACTGTTTTTT
CASSPSRRRNEKLFF
>TRBJ2-1|TRBD2|TRBV7-2|few|15
TGTGCCAGCAGCCTCCGGACTAGTCCGTACAATGAGCAGTTCTTC
CASSLRTSPYNEQFF
>TRBJ2-1|.|TRBV7-6|.|17
TGTGCCAGCAGTTATATAGCAGGGGTAAGGTTAGACAATGAGCAGTTCTTC
CASSYIAGVRLDNEQFF
>TRBJ1-5|.|TRBV29-1|.|13
TGCAGCGTTGAAGACGGTGCTGGACAGCCCCAGCATTTT
CSVEDGAGQPQHF
>TRBJ2-7|TRBD2|TRBV12-3/TRBV12-4|few|14
TGTGCCAGCAGCCCCATGCCCGGGACTAGCGACCTGTCGTTC
CASSPMPGTSDLSF
>TRBJ2-3|TRBD2|TRBV27|.|14
TGTGCCAGCAGCCCCGGGACTAGCGGGAAGACGCAGTATTTT
CASSPGTSGKTQYF
>TRBJ2-2|TRBD1|TRBV11-3|.|17
TGTGCCAGCAGCTTGACTTCGACAGGGGCGAACACCGGGGAGCTGTTTTTT
CASSLTSTGANTGELFF
>TRBJ2-1|.|TRBV7-2|.|13
TGTGCCAGCAGCTTAGATGTCCCGCGTGAGCAGTTCTTC
CASSLDVPREQFF